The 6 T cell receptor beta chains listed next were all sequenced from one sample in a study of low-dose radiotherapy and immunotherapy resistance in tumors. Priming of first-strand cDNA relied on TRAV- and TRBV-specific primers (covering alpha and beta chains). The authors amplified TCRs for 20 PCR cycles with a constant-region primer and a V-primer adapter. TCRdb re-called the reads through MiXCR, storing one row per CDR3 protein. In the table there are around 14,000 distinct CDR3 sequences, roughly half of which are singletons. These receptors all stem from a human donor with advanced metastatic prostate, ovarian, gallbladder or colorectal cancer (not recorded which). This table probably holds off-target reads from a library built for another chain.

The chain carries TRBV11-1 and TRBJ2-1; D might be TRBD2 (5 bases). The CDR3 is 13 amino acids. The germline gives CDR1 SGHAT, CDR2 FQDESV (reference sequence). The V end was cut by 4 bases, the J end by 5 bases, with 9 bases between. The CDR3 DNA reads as TGTGCCAGCAGCTCAGCGGTTCACAATGAGCAGTTCTTC. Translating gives CASSSAVHNEQFF.

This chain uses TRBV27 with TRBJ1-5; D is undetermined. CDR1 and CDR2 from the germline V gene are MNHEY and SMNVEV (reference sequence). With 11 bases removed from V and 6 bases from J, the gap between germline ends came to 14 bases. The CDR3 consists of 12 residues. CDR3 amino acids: CAGTTGGQPQHF. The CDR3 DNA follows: TGTGCCGGCACCACGGGTGGTCAGCCCCAGCATTTT.

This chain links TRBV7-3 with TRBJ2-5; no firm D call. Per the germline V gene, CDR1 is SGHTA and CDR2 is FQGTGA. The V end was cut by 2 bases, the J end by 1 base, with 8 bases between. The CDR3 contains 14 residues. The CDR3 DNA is TGTGCCAGCAGCTTATTGGGTGTCCAAGAGACCCAGTACTTC. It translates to CASSLLGVQETQYF.

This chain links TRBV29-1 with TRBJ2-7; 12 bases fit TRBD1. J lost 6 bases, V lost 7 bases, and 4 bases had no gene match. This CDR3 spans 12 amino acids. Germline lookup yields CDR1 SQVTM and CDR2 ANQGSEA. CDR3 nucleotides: TGCAGCGCGGGACAGGGGGCCAGCGAGCAGTACTTC. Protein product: CSAGQGASEQYF.

DNA of the CDR3: TGTGCCAGCAGCCCCTGGTCCAGGGGGTCAGACGAGCAGTACTTC. This sequence encodes CASSPWSRGSDEQYF. The V gene is TRBV4-2, the J gene TRBJ2-7, with TRBD1 matching 7 bases. CDR3 length: 15 residues. Germline loops: CDR1 LGHNA, CDR2 YNFKEQ. V lost 4 bases to trimming and J lost 5 bases; unmatched junction nucleotides: 11.

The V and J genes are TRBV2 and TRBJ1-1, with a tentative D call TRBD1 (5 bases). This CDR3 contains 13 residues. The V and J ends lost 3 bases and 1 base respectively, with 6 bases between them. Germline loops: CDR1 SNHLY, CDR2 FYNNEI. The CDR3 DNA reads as TGTGCCAGCAGTGAGCAGGGGAACACTGAAGCTTTCTTT. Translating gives CASSEQGNTEAFF.